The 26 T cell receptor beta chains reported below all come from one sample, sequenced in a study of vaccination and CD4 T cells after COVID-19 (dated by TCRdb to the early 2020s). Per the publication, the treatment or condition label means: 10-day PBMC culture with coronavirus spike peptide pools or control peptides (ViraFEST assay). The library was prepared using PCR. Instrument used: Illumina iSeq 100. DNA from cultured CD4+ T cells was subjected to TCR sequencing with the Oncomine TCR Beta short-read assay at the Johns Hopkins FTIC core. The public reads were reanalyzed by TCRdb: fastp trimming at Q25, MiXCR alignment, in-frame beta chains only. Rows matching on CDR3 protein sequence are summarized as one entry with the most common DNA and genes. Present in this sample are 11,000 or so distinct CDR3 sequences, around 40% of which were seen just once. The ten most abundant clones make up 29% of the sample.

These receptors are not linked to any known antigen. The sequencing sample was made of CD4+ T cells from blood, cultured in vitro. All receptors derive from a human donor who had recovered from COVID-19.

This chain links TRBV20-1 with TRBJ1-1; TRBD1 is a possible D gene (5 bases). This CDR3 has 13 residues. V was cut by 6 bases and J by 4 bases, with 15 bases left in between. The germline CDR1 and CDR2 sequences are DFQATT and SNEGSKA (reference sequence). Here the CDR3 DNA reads TGCAGTGCACCCCTAAGGGGCCCCACTGAAGCTTTCTTT. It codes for CSAPLRGPTEAFF.

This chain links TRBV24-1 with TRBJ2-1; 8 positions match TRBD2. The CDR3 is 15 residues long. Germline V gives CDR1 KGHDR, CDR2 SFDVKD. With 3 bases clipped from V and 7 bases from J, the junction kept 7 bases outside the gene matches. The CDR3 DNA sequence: TGTGCCACCAGTGATCCCGGGAGGGCCGAAAATGAGCAGTTCTTC. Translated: CATSDPGRAENEQFF.

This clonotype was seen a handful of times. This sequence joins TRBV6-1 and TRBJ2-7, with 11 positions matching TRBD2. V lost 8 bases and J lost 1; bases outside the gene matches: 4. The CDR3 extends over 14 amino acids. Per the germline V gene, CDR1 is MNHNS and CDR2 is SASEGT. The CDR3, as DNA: TGTGCCAGCGCGACTAGCGGGGCATCCTACGAGCAGTACTTC. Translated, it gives CASATSGASYEQYF.

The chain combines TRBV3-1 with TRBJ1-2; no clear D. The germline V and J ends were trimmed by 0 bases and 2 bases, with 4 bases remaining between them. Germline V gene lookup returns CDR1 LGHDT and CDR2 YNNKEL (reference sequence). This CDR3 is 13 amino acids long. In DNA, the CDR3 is TGTGCCAGCAGCCAAGAACAGAACTATGGCTACACCTTC. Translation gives CASSQEQNYGYTF. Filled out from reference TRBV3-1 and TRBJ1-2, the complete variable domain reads DTAVSQTPKYLVTQMGNDKSIKCEQNLGHDTMYWYKQDSKKFLKIMFSYNNKELIINETVPNRFSPKSPDKAHLNLHINSLELGDSAVYFCASSQEQNYGYTFGSGTRLTVV.

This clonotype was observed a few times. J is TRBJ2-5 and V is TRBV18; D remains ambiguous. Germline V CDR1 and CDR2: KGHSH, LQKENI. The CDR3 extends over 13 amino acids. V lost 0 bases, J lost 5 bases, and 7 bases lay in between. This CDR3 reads CASSPPGRETQYF. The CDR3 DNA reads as TGTGCCAGCTCACCACCCGGGCGCGAGACCCAGTACTTC.

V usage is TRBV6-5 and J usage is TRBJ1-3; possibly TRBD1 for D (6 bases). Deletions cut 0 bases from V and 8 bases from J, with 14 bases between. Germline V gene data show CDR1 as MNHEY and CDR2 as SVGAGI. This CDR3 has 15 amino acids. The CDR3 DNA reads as TGTGCCAGCAGTTACTCGAAGGGGGTTGTGCACACCATATATTTT. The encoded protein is CASSYSKGVVHTIYF.

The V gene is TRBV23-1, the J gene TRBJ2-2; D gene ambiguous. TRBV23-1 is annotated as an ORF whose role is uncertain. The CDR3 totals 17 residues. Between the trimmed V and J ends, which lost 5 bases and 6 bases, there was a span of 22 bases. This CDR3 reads CASSDARWGIKSGELFF. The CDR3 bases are TGCGCCAGCAGTGACGCCCGGTGGGGAATCAAATCCGGGGAGCTGTTTTTT.

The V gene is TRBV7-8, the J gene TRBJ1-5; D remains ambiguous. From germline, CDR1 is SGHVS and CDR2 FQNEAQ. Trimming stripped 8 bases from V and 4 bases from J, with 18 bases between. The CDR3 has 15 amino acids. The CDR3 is CASSLPRTRNQPQHF. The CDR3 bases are TGTGCCAGCTCCTTACCTCGAACCCGGAATCAGCCCCAGCATTTT.

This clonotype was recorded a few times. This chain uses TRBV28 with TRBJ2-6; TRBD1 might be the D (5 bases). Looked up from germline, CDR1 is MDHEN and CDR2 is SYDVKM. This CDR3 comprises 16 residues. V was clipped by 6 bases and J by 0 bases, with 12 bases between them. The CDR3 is CASRDRQYSGANVLTF. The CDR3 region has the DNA TGTGCCAGCAGGGACCGACAGTACTCTGGGGCCAACGTCCTGACTTTC.

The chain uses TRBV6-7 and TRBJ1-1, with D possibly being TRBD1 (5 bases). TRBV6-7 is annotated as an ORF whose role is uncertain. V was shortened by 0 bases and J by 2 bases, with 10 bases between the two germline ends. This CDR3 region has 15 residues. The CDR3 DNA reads TGTGCCAGCAGTTACTCGAGAGGGGCTAACACTGAAGCTTTCTTT. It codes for CASSYSRGANTEAFF.

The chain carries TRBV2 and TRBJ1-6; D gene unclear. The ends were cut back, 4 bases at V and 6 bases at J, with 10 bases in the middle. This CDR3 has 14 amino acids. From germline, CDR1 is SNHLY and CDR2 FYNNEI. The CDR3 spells CASSVVSGNSPLHF. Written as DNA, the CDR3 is TGTGCCAGCAGTGTCGTGAGCGGTAATTCACCCCTCCACTTT.

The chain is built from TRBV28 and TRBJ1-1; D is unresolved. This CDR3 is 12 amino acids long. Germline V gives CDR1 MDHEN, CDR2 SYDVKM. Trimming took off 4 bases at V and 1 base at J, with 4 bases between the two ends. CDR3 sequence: CASSSGNTEAFF. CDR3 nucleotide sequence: TGTGCCAGCAGTTCAGGGAACACTGAAGCTTTCTTT.

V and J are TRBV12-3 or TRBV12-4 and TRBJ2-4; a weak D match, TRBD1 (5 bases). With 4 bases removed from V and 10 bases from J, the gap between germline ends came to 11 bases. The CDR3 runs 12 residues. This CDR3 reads CASSWGANIQYF. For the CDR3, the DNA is TGTGCCAGCAGTTGGGGCGCCAATATTCAGTACTTC.

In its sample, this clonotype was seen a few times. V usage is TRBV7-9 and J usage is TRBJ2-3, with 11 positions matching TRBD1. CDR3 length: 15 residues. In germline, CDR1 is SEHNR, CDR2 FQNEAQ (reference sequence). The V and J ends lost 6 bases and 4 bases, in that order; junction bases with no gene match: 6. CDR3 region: CASRKDRGRADTQYF. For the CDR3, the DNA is TGTGCCAGCAGAAAGGACAGGGGGCGCGCAGATACGCAGTATTTT.

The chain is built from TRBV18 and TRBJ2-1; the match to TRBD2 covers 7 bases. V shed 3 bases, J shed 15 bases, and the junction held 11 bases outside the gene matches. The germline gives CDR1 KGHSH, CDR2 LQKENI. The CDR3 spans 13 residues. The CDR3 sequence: CASSPDLAGVGFF. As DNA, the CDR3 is TGTGCCAGCTCACCGGATTTGGCGGGAGTTGGGTTCTTC. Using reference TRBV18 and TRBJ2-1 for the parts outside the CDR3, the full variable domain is NAGVMQNPRHLVRRRGQEARLRCSPMKGHSHVYWYRQLPEEGLKFMVYLQKENIIDESGMPKERFSAEFPKEGPSILRIQQVVRGDSAAYFCASSPDLAGVGFFGPGTRLTVL.

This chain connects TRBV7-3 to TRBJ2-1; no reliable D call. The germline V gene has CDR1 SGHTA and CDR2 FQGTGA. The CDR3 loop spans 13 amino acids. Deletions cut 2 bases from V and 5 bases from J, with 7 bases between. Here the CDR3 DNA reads TGTGCCAGCAGCTTAGGCAATGACAATGAGCAGTTCTTC. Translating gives CASSLGNDNEQFF.

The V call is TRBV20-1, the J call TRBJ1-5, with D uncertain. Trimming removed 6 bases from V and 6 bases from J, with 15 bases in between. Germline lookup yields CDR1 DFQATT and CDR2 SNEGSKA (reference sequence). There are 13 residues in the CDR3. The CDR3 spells CSANDPATQPQHF. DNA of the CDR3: TGCAGTGCCAATGACCCCGCCACTCAGCCCCAGCATTTT.

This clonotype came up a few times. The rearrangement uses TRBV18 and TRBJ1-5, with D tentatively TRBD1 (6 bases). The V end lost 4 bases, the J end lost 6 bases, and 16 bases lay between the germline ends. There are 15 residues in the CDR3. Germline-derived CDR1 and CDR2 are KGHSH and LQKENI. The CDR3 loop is CASSHTPGGLQPQHF. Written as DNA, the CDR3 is TGTGCCAGCTCACATACACCCGGGGGGCTTCAGCCCCAGCATTTT.

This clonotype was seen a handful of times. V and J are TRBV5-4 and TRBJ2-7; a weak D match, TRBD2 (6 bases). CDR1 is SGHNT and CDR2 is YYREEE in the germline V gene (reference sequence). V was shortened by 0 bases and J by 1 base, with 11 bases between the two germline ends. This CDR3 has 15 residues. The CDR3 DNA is TGTGCCAGCAGCTTGGCCGGGAGCGGTTCCTACGAGCAGTACTTC. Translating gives CASSLAGSGSYEQYF.

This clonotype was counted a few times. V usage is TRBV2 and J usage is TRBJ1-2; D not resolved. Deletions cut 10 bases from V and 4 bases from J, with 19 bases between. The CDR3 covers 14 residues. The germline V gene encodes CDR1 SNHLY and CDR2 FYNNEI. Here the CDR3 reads CATHREDTVYGYTF. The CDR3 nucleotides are TGTGCCACCCATCGGGAGGATACGGTCTATGGCTACACCTTC.

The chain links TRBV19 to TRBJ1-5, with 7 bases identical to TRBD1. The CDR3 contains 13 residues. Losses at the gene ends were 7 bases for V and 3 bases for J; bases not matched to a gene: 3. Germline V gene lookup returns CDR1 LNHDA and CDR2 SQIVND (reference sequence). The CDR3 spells CASTGTVNQPQHF. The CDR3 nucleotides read TGTGCCAGTACCGGGACAGTCAATCAGCCCCAGCATTTT.

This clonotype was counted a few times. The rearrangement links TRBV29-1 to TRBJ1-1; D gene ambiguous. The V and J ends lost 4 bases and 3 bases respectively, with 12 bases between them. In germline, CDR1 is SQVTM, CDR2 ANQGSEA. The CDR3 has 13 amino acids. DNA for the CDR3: TGCAGCGTTGTTTGGGTCGGGGACACTGAAGCTTTCTTT. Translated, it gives CSVVWVGDTEAFF.

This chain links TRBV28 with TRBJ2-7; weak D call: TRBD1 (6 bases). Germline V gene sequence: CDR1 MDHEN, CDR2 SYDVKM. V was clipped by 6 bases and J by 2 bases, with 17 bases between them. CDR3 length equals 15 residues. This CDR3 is CASRSQGQPAYEQYF. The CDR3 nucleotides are TGTGCCAGCAGATCCCAAGGACAGCCAGCCTACGAGCAGTACTTC. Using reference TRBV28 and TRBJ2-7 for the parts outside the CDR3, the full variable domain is DVKVTQSSRYLVKRTGEKVFLECVQDMDHENMFWYRQDPGLGLRLIYFSYDVKMKEKGDIPEGYSVSREKKERFSLILESASTNQTSMYLCASRSQGQPAYEQYFGPGTRLTVT.

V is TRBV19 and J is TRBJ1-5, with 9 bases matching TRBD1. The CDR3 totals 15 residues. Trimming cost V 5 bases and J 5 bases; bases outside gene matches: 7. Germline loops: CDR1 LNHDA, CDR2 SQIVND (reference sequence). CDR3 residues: CASSRRDRDDQPQHF. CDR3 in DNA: TGTGCCAGTAGTCGCCGGGACAGGGATGATCAGCCCCAGCATTTT.

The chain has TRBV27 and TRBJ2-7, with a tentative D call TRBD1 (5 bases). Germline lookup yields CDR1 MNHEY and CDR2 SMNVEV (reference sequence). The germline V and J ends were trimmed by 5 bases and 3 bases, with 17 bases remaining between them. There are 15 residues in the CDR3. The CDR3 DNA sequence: TGTGCCAGCAGTCTGAAAGCAGGGCCCTACTACGAGCAGTACTTC. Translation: CASSLKAGPYYEQYF.

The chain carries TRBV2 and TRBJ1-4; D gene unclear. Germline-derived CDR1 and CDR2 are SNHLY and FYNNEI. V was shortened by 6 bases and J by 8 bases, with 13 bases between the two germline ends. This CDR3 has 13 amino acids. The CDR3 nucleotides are TGTGCCAGCAGACCTCAAACAAGGGAAAAACTGTTTTTT. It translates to CASRPQTREKLFF.